A selection of T cell receptor beta chains follows, all from one sample in a study of blood T cell repertoires in COVID-19. The repertoire was sequenced with immunoSEQ multiplex PCR; TCRdb's copy has only in-frame clones and lacks some. The sample shows about 500,000 clones, 85% to 90% of them seen only once. What was sequenced was peripheral blood. Receptors originate from a woman between 50 and 59 years old with COVID-19, enrolled during active disease. Both conserved end residues are part of each CDR3. Fields, in order: CDR3 DNA, CDR3 protein, J gene, CDR3 length, V gene, D gene, clone size. D genes are given only for firm matches. Clone size is not always given. Where it is, it says once, few, many or a class for expanded clones.

DNA: TGCGCCAGCAGCTTTTTACAGGGGTCCGGGGAGCTGTTTTTT
CDR3: CASSFLQGSGELFF
J: TRBJ2-2
length: 14
V: TRBV5-1
D: TRBD1
size: NA

DNA: TGTGCCAGCAGTTCCCCCGGACAGGGGCTTAATGAGCAGTTCTTC
CDR3: CASSSPGQGLNEQFF
J: TRBJ2-1
length: 15
V: TRBV27
D: TRBD1
size: NA

DNA: TGTGCCAGCAGCTCCACAGGGTTCCTGTATGGCTACACCTTC
CDR3: CASSSTGFLYGYTF
J: TRBJ1-2
length: 14
V: TRBV7-9
D: NA
size: NA

DNA: TGCGCCAGCAGCCCACATTTGGGGCCGAACACTGAAGCTTTCTTT
CDR3: CASSPHLGPNTEAFF
J: TRBJ1-1
length: 15
V: TRBV5-1
D: NA
size: NA

DNA: TGTGCCAGCATGAGGGACACTGGAAACACCATATATTTT
CDR3: CASMRDTGNTIYF
J: TRBJ1-3
length: 13
V: TRBV6-5
D: NA
size: NA

DNA: TGTGCCAGCAGTTCGATTCCTTACAAACGACAGGGCCCACGAGGGTATGGCTACACCTTC
CDR3: CASSSIPYKRQGPRGYGYTF
J: TRBJ1-2
length: 20
V: TRBV27
D: TRBD1
size: NA

DNA: TGCGCCAGCAGTCCGGGACAGCCTAACTATGGCTACACCTTC
CDR3: CASSPGQPNYGYTF
J: TRBJ1-2
length: 14
V: TRBV5-1
D: TRBD1
size: few

DNA: TGTGCCAGCACCGGCGGATTATCCTCAGGGGGCTACACCTTC
CDR3: CASTGGLSSGGYTF
J: TRBJ1-2
length: 14
V: TRBV14
D: NA
size: NA

DNA: TGTGCCAGCAGCTTGGGGAGCGGGGGGGGCTACGAGCAGTACTTC
CDR3: CASSLGSGGGYEQYF
J: TRBJ2-7
length: 15
V: TRBV7-2
D: TRBD2
size: NA

DNA: TGTGCCAGCAGCTTCCTGACAGGGACTGAAGCTTTCTTT
CDR3: CASSFLTGTEAFF
J: TRBJ1-1
length: 13
V: TRBV5-5
D: TRBD1
size: NA

DNA: TGTGCCAGCAAGGTCACTGCCCTATCCGGGGAGACCCAGTACTTC
CDR3: CASKVTALSGETQYF
J: TRBJ2-5
length: 15
V: TRBV5-6
D: NA
size: NA

DNA: TGCGCCAGCAGCCCCCCCGGGGTCGAGCAGTTCTTC
CDR3: CASSPPGVEQFF
J: TRBJ2-1
length: 12
V: TRBV5-1
D: NA
size: NA

DNA: TGTGCCAGCAGCCGGCGGGCAGACAATAATTCACCCCTCCACTTT
CDR3: CASSRRADNNSPLHF
J: TRBJ1-6
length: 15
V: TRBV7-8
D: NA
size: once

DNA: TGTGCCAGCAGCCTTCAGGGACTTTTCAACTATGGCTACACCTTC
CDR3: CASSLQGLFNYGYTF
J: TRBJ1-2
length: 15
V: TRBV7-9
D: NA
size: NA

DNA: TGTGCCAGCAGCCCCCATCTCAGGGGGGCCGGGGAGCTGTTTTTT
CDR3: CASSPHLRGAGELFF
J: TRBJ2-2
length: 15
V: TRBV9
D: NA
size: NA

DNA: TGTGCCAGCAGTCCTCGGGGAGTCGTGGTAGCCAAAAACATTCAGTACTTC
CDR3: CASSPRGVVVAKNIQYF
J: TRBJ2-4
length: 17
V: TRBV28
D: NA
size: NA

DNA: TGTGCCAGCAGCTCCCTGGACAGGGGCTCCGAGCAGTACTTC
CDR3: CASSSLDRGSEQYF
J: TRBJ2-7
length: 14
V: TRBV7-6
D: TRBD1
size: NA

DNA: TGTGCCAGCAGCTTATCCAGCGGGGGCGACGAGCAGTACTTC
CDR3: CASSLSSGGDEQYF
J: TRBJ2-7
length: 14
V: TRBV7-9
D: TRBD2
size: few

DNA: TGTGCCAGCCGCGCGTTAAACACCGGGGAGCTGTTTTTT
CDR3: CASRALNTGELFF
J: TRBJ2-2
length: 13
V: TRBV27
D: NA
size: NA

DNA: TGTGCCAGCAGCGTTTCCCCAGGGGATGCCTACGAGCAGTACTTC
CDR3: CASSVSPGDAYEQYF
J: TRBJ2-7
length: 15
V: TRBV9
D: NA
size: NA

DNA: TGTGCCAGCAGCCACAGGACGGGACAGGGGGGATTGAGCTCCTACGAGCAGTACTTC
CDR3: CASSHRTGQGGLSSYEQYF
J: TRBJ2-7
length: 19
V: TRBV3-1/TRBV3-2
D: TRBD1
size: NA

DNA: TGTGCCAGCAGCTTAGTATTAGCGGGGGGACGAGATACGCAGTATTTT
CDR3: CASSLVLAGGRDTQYF
J: TRBJ2-3
length: 16
V: TRBV7-2
D: TRBD2
size: NA

DNA: TGTGCCAGCAGTTGGAGCGGGGGGCCCTTGGATACGCAGTATTTT
CDR3: CASSWSGGPLDTQYF
J: TRBJ2-3
length: 15
V: TRBV7-3
D: TRBD2
size: NA

DNA: TGTGCCAGCAGCCTTGCCGGGACAGGGAATGAGCAGTTCTTC
CDR3: CASSLAGTGNEQFF
J: TRBJ2-1
length: 14
V: TRBV27
D: TRBD1
size: NA

DNA: TGTGCCTGGAGCCCCTCCGAAAAACTGTTTTTT
CDR3: CAWSPSEKLFF
J: TRBJ1-4
length: 11
V: TRBV30
D: NA
size: NA

DNA: TGTGCCAGCAGCTTACAGACAGACTACACTGAAGCTTTCTTT
CDR3: CASSLQTDYTEAFF
J: TRBJ1-1
length: 14
V: TRBV7-2
D: NA
size: NA